This entry is about one TCR beta chain. Its antigen is unidentified. 5'RACE template switching with UMIs produced the TCR beta cDNA. TCRdb re-called the 5' RACE reads; one entry per CDR3 protein, DNA not given. The listing contains about 380,000 distinct CDR3 sequences. In germline, CDR1 is MNHNS, CDR2 SASEGT. The CDR3 loop spans 17 amino acids. The data belong to a study of T cells expressing NK-cell markers. Study as a whole: In the group of eight sequenced donors, seven were HCMV-seropositive and one was seronegative.

Overall study findings and caveats: These clonotypes, the leaders elsewhere, also led the CD3+CD56-NKG2C+ fraction in four donors.

Sequenced sample: blood T cells: a sorted CD56 or NKG2C T cell subset, CD4+ or CD8+ T cells, or bulk PBMC T cells (not recorded which). This TCR was sampled from a man aged 18-69 years in good health. The rearrangement links TRBV6-1 to TRBJ1-6; as DNA is missing, the TRBD1 call by TCRdb cannot be tested. The CDR3 here is CASSLPMGTGLGSPLHF.